This is a list of T cell receptor beta chains from one sample in a study of blood T cell repertoires in COVID-19. Sequenced by immunoSEQ multiplex PCR; TCRdb stores in-frame clones only, minus some. The table shows roughly 90,000 clones, with over 75% occurring only once. Input material: peripheral blood. The origin of the receptors is a woman aged 80 or over with active or convalescent COVID-19. Each CDR3 is given with its conserved first and last residue. The D gene is left open where the match is weak. Some rows mark clone size as missing; the rest say once, few, many or name a class of expanded clone.

>TRBD1|TRBV6-6|TRBJ1-4|NA
TGTGCCAGCCTGCGGGACAGGGGTGAAAAACTGTTTTTT
CASLRDRGEKLFF
>NA|TRBV7-8|TRBJ2-7|NA
TGTGCCAGCAGCTTTCGGACACAGACCTACGAGCAGTACTTC
CASSFRTQTYEQYF
>NA|TRBV9|TRBJ2-3|NA
TGTGCCAGCAGCGACAGACAGGGGAGGGTCACAGATACGCAGTATTTT
CASSDRQGRVTDTQYF
>TRBD1|TRBV25-1|TRBJ1-2|NA
TGTGCCAGCAGTGGTACAGGGGTGGGTGGCTACACCTTC
CASSGTGVGGYTF
>NA|TRBV29-1|TRBJ1-4|NA
TGCAGCGTTTTGTGGACAGACACCCGCGCAACTAATGAAAAACTGTTTTTT
CSVLWTDTRATNEKLFF
>NA|TRBV30|TRBJ2-5|NA
TGTGCCTGGGGGGAGGCAGAGACCCAGTACTTC
CAWGEAETQYF
>NA|TRBV2|TRBJ2-7|NA
TGTGCCAGCAGGGACTTGGGAGAGCAGTACTTC
CASRDLGEQYF
>NA|TRBV6-5|TRBJ1-2|few
TGTGCCAGCAGTTACGGGCAGGAAGTCACCTTC
CASSYGQEVTF
>TRBD1|TRBV12-5|TRBJ1-1|NA
TGTGCTAGTGGTTTGATGGGGACAGGCTTTATGAACACTGAAGCTTTCTTT
CASGLMGTGFMNTEAFF
>TRBD1|TRBV18|TRBJ2-5|NA
TGTGCCAGCTCACCTTACACAGGGGTCGGAGAGACCCAGTACTTC
CASSPYTGVGETQYF
>TRBD2|TRBV19|TRBJ2-5|few
TGTGCCAGTAGTCGGACCACTAGCGGGGGGCCTATCGAGGAGACCCAGTACTTC
CASSRTTSGGPIEETQYF
>NA|TRBV28|TRBJ1-2|NA
TGTGCCAGCAGTTTGGGACATAACTATGGCTACACCTTC
CASSLGHNYGYTF
>TRBD1|TRBV18|TRBJ2-5|NA
TGTGCCAGCTCACCTGGGACAGTCGAGACCCAGTACTTC
CASSPGTVETQYF
>TRBD2|TRBV7-9|TRBJ2-3|NA
TGTGCCAGCAGCTTAGCGACTAGCGGCTCAGATACGCAGTATTTT
CASSLATSGSDTQYF
>NA|TRBV7-2|TRBJ1-2|NA
TGTGCCAGCACCGTTCAAGGGGGTGGGGCAGGCGGCGGCTACACCTTC
CASTVQGGGAGGGYTF
>TRBD2|TRBV7-2|TRBJ2-7|few
TGTGCCAGCACCGTTCGGGCGGGGGAAAACTACGAGCAGTACTTC
CASTVRAGENYEQYF
>TRBD2|TRBV28|TRBJ2-1|NA
TGTGCCAGCAGTCTACTAGCGGGCCACTACAATGAGCAGTTCTTC
CASSLLAGHYNEQFF
>TRBD2|TRBV25-1|TRBJ2-1|NA
TGTGCCAGCAGTGATCCAACTAGCGGGAACTACAATGAGCAGTTCTTC
CASSDPTSGNYNEQFF
>NA|TRBV4-3|TRBJ1-1|NA
TGCGCCAGCAGCCCAGGGTTGTCGGGGAACACTGAAGCTTTCTTT
CASSPGLSGNTEAFF
>NA|TRBV5-8|TRBJ1-3|NA
TGTGCCAGCAGTCGTACGGGACATACGATTCCCTCTGGAAACACCATATATTTT
CASSRTGHTIPSGNTIYF
>NA|TRBV5-1|TRBJ1-2|NA
TGCGCCAGCAGCTTGGATGGTGGAGGGAACGGCTACACCTTC
CASSLDGGGNGYTF
>NA|TRBV4-2|TRBJ2-1|NA
TGTGCCAGCAGCCAAGAAAGTGCCAGATACAATGAGCAGTTCTTC
CASSQESARYNEQFF
>NA|TRBV18|TRBJ2-2|NA
TGTGCCAGCTCACCACTAAACCTAAACACCGGGGAGCTGTTTTTT
CASSPLNLNTGELFF
>NA|TRBV28|TRBJ1-1|NA
TGTGCCAGCAGTACAGGGCTACTGAACACTGAAGCTTTCTTT
CASSTGLLNTEAFF
>TRBD1|TRBV15|TRBJ1-4|NA
TGTGCCACCAGCAGACGACAGGGGAGGGCAACTAATGAAAAACTGTTTTTT
CATSRRQGRATNEKLFF
>NA|TRBV2|TRBJ2-1|few
TGTGCCAGCAGTGACAGGGGTTTCCATGAGCAGTTCTTC
CASSDRGFHEQFF
>TRBD2|TRBV6-5|TRBJ2-7|NA
TGTGCCAGCAGTTCGATAGCGGGAGGGAACGAGCAGTACTTC
CASSSIAGGNEQYF
>NA|TRBV6-5|TRBJ1-3|NA
TGTGCCAGCAGTTATCAGGGGATAGGAAACACCATATATTTT
CASSYQGIGNTIYF
>TRBD2|TRBV15|TRBJ2-4|NA
TGTGCCACCAGCAGAGACCGCCTCGGACTAGCGGGAGGGCAGAACATTCAGTACTTC
CATSRDRLGLAGGQNIQYF
>NA|TRBV7-9|TRBJ1-2|NA
TGTGCCAGCAGCTTAAGGGCAGGGGTCGGGGGCTACACCTTC
CASSLRAGVGGYTF
>NA|TRBV7-2|TRBJ2-7|once
TGTGCCAGCAGCCCCCCCCGGGTGGGGAGCTACGAGCAGTACTTC
CASSPPRVGSYEQYF
>TRBD2|TRBV10-2|TRBJ2-1|few
TGCGCCAGCAGTGAGCTCACTAGCGGGAGCGGAGATGAGCAGTTCTTC
CASSELTSGSGDEQFF
>TRBD2|TRBV19|TRBJ2-7|NA
TGTGCCAGTAGTATCAGTCGGGGGGCCTACGAGCAGTACTTC
CASSISRGAYEQYF
>NA|TRBV6-2/TRBV6-3|TRBJ2-7|NA
TGTGCCAGCAGTAGACTGATCTACGAGCAGTACTTC
CASSRLIYEQYF
>NA|TRBV7-2|TRBJ2-6|NA
TGTGCCAGCAGCTTAGCGTCCAGGGGGGCCCTCTCTGGGGCCAACGTCCTGACTTTC
CASSLASRGALSGANVLTF
>NA|TRBV7-3|TRBJ1-1|few
TGTGCCAGCAGCCCCCAAGGACTGGCTGAAGCTTTCTTT
CASSPQGLAEAFF
>NA|TRBV2|TRBJ2-7|NA
TGTGCCAGCAGTGAACAGGAATCCTACGAGCAGTACTTC
CASSEQESYEQYF
>NA|TRBV18|TRBJ1-2|NA
TGTGCCAGCTCAGCGACGGGAGACTATGGCTACACCTTC
CASSATGDYGYTF
>NA|TRBV7-3|TRBJ1-2|NA
TGTGCCAGCAGTCGGGGGACTAACTATGGCTACACCTTC
CASSRGTNYGYTF
>NA|TRBV11-1|TRBJ1-2|NA
TGTGCCAGCAGCTTACATACCGGGTTTGGCTACACCTTC
CASSLHTGFGYTF
>NA|TRBV30|TRBJ1-1|once
TGTGCCTGGAGCAGGGAGAACACTGAAGCTTTCTTT
CAWSRENTEAFF